This TCR beta chain comes out of a study of control samples from healthy donors and cancer patients. Sequencing was performed with immunoSEQ multiplex PCR; in TCRdb, only in-frame clones are kept and a portion is missing. The table records 65,000 to 80,000 clones, about 90% of them present only once. Germline CDR1 reads SGHNT; CDR2 reads YYREEE (reference sequence). The CDR3 consists of 14 residues. V trimming: 9 bases; J trimming: 6 bases; junction bases outside the gene matches: 11. This sequence originates from a woman aged 55-70 years with head and neck cancer. Sequenced input: PBMCs. The J gene is TRBJ2-1, the V gene TRBV5-4, with 8 bases fitting TRBD2. This CDR3 reads CATPHLAGGNEQFF. The CDR3 nucleotides are TGTGCCACCCCCCACCTGGCGGGAGGCAATGAGCAGTTCTTC.